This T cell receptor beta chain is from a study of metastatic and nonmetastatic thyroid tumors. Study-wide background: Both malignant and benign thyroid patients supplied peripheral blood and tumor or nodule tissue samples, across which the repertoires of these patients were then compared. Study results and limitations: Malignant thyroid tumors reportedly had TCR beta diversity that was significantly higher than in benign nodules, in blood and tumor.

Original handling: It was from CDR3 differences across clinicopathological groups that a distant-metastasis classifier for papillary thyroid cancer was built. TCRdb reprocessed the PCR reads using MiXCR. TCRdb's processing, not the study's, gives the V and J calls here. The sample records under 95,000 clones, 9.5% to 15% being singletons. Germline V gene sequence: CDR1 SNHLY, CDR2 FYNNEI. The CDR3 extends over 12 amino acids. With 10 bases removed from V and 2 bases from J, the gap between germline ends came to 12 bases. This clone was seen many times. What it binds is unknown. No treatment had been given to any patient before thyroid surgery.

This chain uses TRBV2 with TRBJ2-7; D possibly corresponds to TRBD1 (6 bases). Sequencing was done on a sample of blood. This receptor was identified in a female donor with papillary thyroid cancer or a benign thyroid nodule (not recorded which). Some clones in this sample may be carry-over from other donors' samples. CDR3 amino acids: CATGQRPYEQYF. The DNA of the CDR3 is TGTGCCACCGGACAGAGACCCTACGAGCAGTACTTC.